Each of the 3 T cell receptor beta chains below was sequenced from the same sample in a study of T cell clones after liver transplantation. Sequencing was performed with immunoSEQ multiplex PCR; in TCRdb, only in-frame clones are kept and a portion is missing. Of around 6,000 clones in the sample, around three quarters were seen once. The material sequenced was CD8+ T cells from blood, taken 24 months after liver transplant. These receptors were taken from a human patient who received a liver transplant. These T cells may partly come from the graft donor.

This chain links TRBV7-2 with TRBJ2-3; maybe TRBD1 (6 bases). V lost 1 base, J lost 0 bases, and 11 bases lay in between. The CDR3 sequence is 16 residues long. Germline V gives CDR1 SGHTA, CDR2 FQGNSA. CDR3 sequence: CASSLGGQTSTDTQYF. The CDR3 coding sequence is TGTGCCAGCAGCTTAGGGGGACAAACGAGCACAGATACGCAGTATTTT.

The chain's CDR3 is CASSMGTNYNEQFF. CDR3 sequence (DNA): TGTGCCAGTAGTATGGGGACAAATTACAATGAGCAGTTCTTC. The chain recombines TRBV19 with TRBJ2-1, with D perhaps TRBD1 (6 bases). The CDR3 is made up of 14 amino acids. V was clipped by 3 bases and J by 4 bases, with 10 bases between them. CDR1 is LNHDA, CDR2 SQIVND, per germline (reference sequence).

This clone was recorded only once. This rearrangement joins TRBV9 to TRBJ2-2, with a tentative D call TRBD1 (6 bases). CDR3 length equals 16 residues. Trimming pared 3 bases from V and 3 bases from J, leaving 15 bases between. CDR1 is SGDLS, CDR2 YYNGEE, per germline. The DNA for the CDR3 is TGTGCCAGCAGCGCCAACAGGGATCGGGACACCGGGGAGCTGTTTTTT. It encodes CASSANRDRDTGELFF.